Following are 20 T cell receptor beta chains from one sample sequenced in a study of OX40 agonist ivuxolimab in advanced cancers. Method: immunoSEQ multiplex PCR; TCRdb's copy keeps in-frame clones and lacks some. Among about 76,000 clones, 85% were seen once, and the ten largest hold 3.1%. Sequencing used CD4+ or CD8+ T cells sorted from blood, obtained in a trial of the OX40 agonist ivuxolimab. These receptors were taken from an adult with an advanced solid tumor such as melanoma, head and neck, liver or kidney cancer.

V and J are TRBV7-2 and TRBJ2-7; a weak D match, TRBD2 (6 bases). There are 15 residues in the CDR3. Per the germline V gene, CDR1 is SGHTA and CDR2 is FQGNSA. Between the trimmed V and J ends, which lost 1 base and 3 bases, there was a span of 13 bases. CDR3 in DNA: TGTGCCAGCAGCTTAGGAATTGGGGGGTTCTACGAGCAGTACTTC. Its translation: CASSLGIGGFYEQYF.

Only a few counts were recorded for this clone. This chain joins TRBV6-5 and TRBJ1-1; D remains unclear. Germline CDR1 and CDR2: MNHEY and SVGAGI. This CDR3 has 14 residues. V was clipped by 6 bases and J by 3 bases, with 14 bases between them. The CDR3: CASSLLGLDTEAFF. In nucleotides, the CDR3 is TGTGCCAGCAGCCTGCTGGGCCTCGACACTGAAGCTTTCTTT.

This clone was observed a handful of times. The chain is built from TRBV6-5 and TRBJ2-5, with D unresolved. The V gene's germline CDR1 is MNHEY and CDR2 SVGAGI. The V end was cut by 4 bases, the J end by 3 bases, with 18 bases between. The CDR3 sequence is 16 residues long. CDR3 DNA sequence: TGTGCCAGCAGTTCATACGCTATGGGAACGGAAGAGACCCAGTACTTC. Protein product: CASSSYAMGTEETQYF.

This sequence joins TRBV6-6 and TRBJ1-2; D gene unclear. The CDR3 spans 13 residues. Trimming removed 4 bases at V and 5 bases at J, with 11 bases between. Per the germline V gene, CDR1 is MNHNY and CDR2 is SVGAGI (reference sequence). In DNA form, the CDR3 reads TGTGCCAGCAGTTTGGATGCTGTTTATGGCTACACCTTC. Translated, it gives CASSLDAVYGYTF.

This clone was seen just once. V gene TRBV6-5 combines with J gene TRBJ2-3; D is possibly TRBD2 (5 bases). Germline-derived CDR1 and CDR2 are MNHEY and SVGAGI. CDR3 length equals 12 residues. With 5 bases removed from V and 2 bases from J, the gap between germline ends came to 5 bases. CDR3 nucleotide sequence: TGTGCCAGCAGTCGGGACACAGATACGCAGTATTTT. It codes for CASSRDTDTQYF.

This chain joins TRBV5-5 and TRBJ1-1; D unresolved. Germline CDR1 reads SGHKS; CDR2 reads YYEKEE (reference sequence). The CDR3 consists of 15 residues. The V end was cut by 6 bases, the J end by 2 bases, with 17 bases between. DNA of the CDR3: TGTGCCAGCACCCTTCTTGTGCAGATTAACACTGAAGCTTTCTTT. Translated: CASTLLVQINTEAFF.

The CDR3 DNA sequence: TGCGCCAGCAGCCGCGGGACTAGCGGGCCTAAATACGAGCAGTACTTC. Translated, it gives CASSRGTSGPKYEQYF. The chain links TRBV5-1 to TRBJ2-7; the match to TRBD2 covers 12 bases. The CDR3 extends over 16 amino acids. Looked up from germline, CDR1 is SGHRS and CDR2 is YFSETQ. Trimming at V came to 4 bases and at J to 4 bases, leaving 9 bases not matched to a gene. Complete variable domain (other parts from reference TRBV5-1 and TRBJ2-7): KAGVTQTPRYLIKTRGQQVTLSCSPISGHRSVSWYQQTPGQGLQFLFEYFSETQRNKGNFPGRFSGRQFSNSRSEMNVSTLELGDSALYLCASSRGTSGPKYEQYFGPGTRLTVT.

The gene calls are TRBV7-2 and TRBJ2-7; D ambiguous. CDR3 size: 13 residues. V was clipped by 4 bases and J by 1 base, with 8 bases between them. The V gene's germline CDR1 is SGHTA and CDR2 FQGNSA. DNA for the CDR3: TGTGCCAGCAGCTCTCACGGATCCTACGAGCAGTACTTC. Its protein is CASSSHGSYEQYF.

This clone was detected only once. V and J are TRBV5-4 and TRBJ2-5; TRBD2 is a possible D gene (6 bases). This CDR3 spans 18 amino acids. Germline V CDR1 and CDR2: SGHNT, YYREEE (reference sequence). Trimming cost V 4 bases and J 3 bases, with 25 bases left between them. CDR3 sequence (DNA): TGTGCCAGCAGCCACCTGTCGTTATTTCCCGGGACTGAAGAGACCCAGTACTTC. Translated: CASSHLSLFPGTEETQYF.

The chain has TRBV15 and TRBJ2-7; 11 positions match TRBD2. CDR3 length: 14 amino acids. Germline-derived CDR1 and CDR2 are LNHNV and YYDKDF (reference sequence). The ends lost 6 bases at V and 3 bases at J; junction bases unmatched: 4. The CDR3 nucleotides are TGTGCCACCAGTTTACTAGCGGGAGTCTACGAGCAGTACTTC. Its protein is CATSLLAGVYEQYF.

The J gene is TRBJ2-7, the V gene TRBV9; 10 bases align to TRBD2. The CDR3 has 15 residues. Per the germline V gene, CDR1 is SGDLS and CDR2 is YYNGEE. Trimming took 7 bases from V and 7 from J; bases not matched to a gene: 14. CDR3 in amino acids: CASRTPSGRRVEQYF. CDR3 in DNA: TGTGCCAGCCGCACCCCTAGCGGGAGACGAGTTGAGCAGTACTTC.

This clone occurred a few times. The chain combines TRBV12-5 with TRBJ2-3; the match to TRBD2 covers 8 bases. The V segment lost 3 bases and the J segment 5 bases; nucleotides outside the gene matches: 13. The CDR3 loop spans 17 amino acids. From germline, CDR1 is LGHNT and CDR2 FRNRAP. The DNA for the CDR3 is TGTGCTAGTGGTTTTACCTCGCGGGGGGCTCGGGGAGATACGCAGTATTTT. It translates to CASGFTSRGARGDTQYF. The full variable domain, its missing parts supplied by reference TRBV12-5 and TRBJ2-3, is DARVTQTPRHKVTEMGQEVTMRCQPILGHNTVFWYRQTMMQGLELLAYFRNRAPLDDSGMPKDRFSAEMPDATLATLKIQPSEPRDSAVYFCASGFTSRGARGDTQYFGPGTRLTVL.

The chain carries TRBV19 and TRBJ2-5, with TRBD2 identical over 8 bases. This CDR3 has 14 residues. V was pared by 5 bases and J by 5 bases, with 7 bases of the junction left unmatched. CDR1 is LNHDA, CDR2 SQIVND, per germline (reference sequence). The CDR3 DNA follows: TGTGCCAGTAGTTTCGGGAGGGCCACGGAGACCCAGTACTTC. It specifies CASSFGRATETQYF.

This chain connects TRBV21-1 to TRBJ1-5; the table assigns TRBD1, which was not confirmed against the DNA. TRBV21-1 is described as a pseudogene. The CDR3 sequence is 16 residues long. CDR3 sequence reads: CASSKGKQGSNQPQHF. The CDR3 DNA reads TGTGCCAGCAGCAAGGGGAAACAGGGGAGCAATCAGCCCCAGCATTTT.

The CDR3 DNA follows: TGCGCCAGCAGCGCCCTATGGGACAGAGAGTTAGAGACCCAGTACTTC. Encoded protein: CASSALWDRELETQYF. J is TRBJ2-5 and V is TRBV5-1; the match to TRBD1 covers 7 bases. Germline lookup yields CDR1 SGHRS and CDR2 YFSETQ. The junction had 13 bases not matched to a gene; V was cut back by 4 bases and J by 4 bases. This CDR3 has 16 residues. The full variable domain, its missing parts supplied by reference TRBV5-1 and TRBJ2-5, is KAGVTQTPRYLIKTRGQQVTLSCSPISGHRSVSWYQQTPGQGLQFLFEYFSETQRNKGNFPGRFSGRQFSNSRSEMNVSTLELGDSALYLCASSALWDRELETQYFGPGTRLLVL.

The CDR3 nucleotides are TGCGCCAGCAGCTGCCCCCCCCTGATCGGTACGCAGTATTTT. Translating it yields CASSCPPLIGTQYF. V usage is TRBV5-1 and J usage is TRBJ2-3; D is unresolved. The ends were cut back, 3 bases at V and 8 bases at J, with 16 bases in the middle. CDR1 is SGHRS and CDR2 is YFSETQ in the germline V gene. CDR3 size: 14 residues.

The genes are TRBV14 and TRBJ1-2; TRBD1 matches 8 bases. The CDR3 consists of 14 residues. Looked up from germline, CDR1 is SGHDN and CDR2 is FVKESK. V trimming: 6 bases; J trimming: 5 bases; junction bases outside the gene matches: 8. The CDR3 reads CASSFQGANYGYTF. Here the CDR3 DNA reads TGTGCCAGCAGTTTCCAGGGGGCGAATTATGGCTACACCTTC.

V gene TRBV4-3 combines with J gene TRBJ2-4, with unresolved D. The V end lost 1 base, the J end lost 8 bases, and 6 bases lay between the germline ends. The CDR3 sequence is 12 residues long. The germline gives CDR1 LGHNA, CDR2 YSLEER. CDR3 protein: CASSQVGDIQYF. The CDR3 DNA reads as TGCGCCAGCAGCCAAGTCGGAGACATTCAGTACTTC.

V usage is TRBV15 and J usage is TRBJ1-2; no clear D. The CDR3 extends over 13 amino acids. From germline, CDR1 is LNHNV and CDR2 YYDKDF (reference sequence). The V end was cut by 0 bases, the J end by 0 bases, with 2 bases between. CDR3 region: CATSREANYGYTF. Here the CDR3 DNA reads TGTGCCACCAGCAGAGAGGCTAACTATGGCTACACCTTC. Full variable domain (missing parts from reference TRBV15 and TRBJ1-2): DAMVIQNPRYQVTQFGKPVTLSCSQTLNHNVMYWYQQKSSQAPKLLFHYYDKDFNNEADTPDNFQSRRPNTSFCFLDIRSPGLGDTAMYLCATSREANYGYTFGSGTRLTVV.

The CDR3 protein is CAWNGAKGRYEQYF. DNA for the CDR3: TGTGCCTGGAATGGCGCGAAAGGGCGGTACGAGCAGTACTTC. V usage is TRBV30 and J usage is TRBJ2-7, with D unclear. The CDR3 spans 14 residues. Germline V gene sequence: CDR1 GTSNPN, CDR2 SVGIG (reference sequence). Trimming removed 4 bases at V and 4 bases at J, with 17 bases between. Full variable domain (remainder filled in from reference TRBV30 and TRBJ2-7): SQTIHQWPATLVQPVGSPLSLECTVEGTSNPNLYWYRQAAGRGLQLLFYSVGIGQISSEVPQNLSASRPQDRQFILSSKKLLLSDSGFYLCAWNGAKGRYEQYFGPGTRLTVT.